These 9 T cell receptor beta chains share one sample of origin, sequenced in a study of CD8+CD57+ T cells in acquired aplastic anemia. The study profiled TCR beta VDJ and CDR3 using genomic DNA as template. TCRdb passed the reads through MiXCR, listing each CDR3 protein once. The sample shows roughly 130,000 distinct CDR3 sequences, about 46% of them seen only once. The sample was sorted CD4+, CD8+, or CD8+CD57+ T cells (not recorded which) from PBMCs. Source of these receptors: a human donor in good health, serving as a control.

Concerning this clonotype itself: A much larger clonotype is one base distant, so this may be a read error. CDR3 DNA: TGTGCCAGCAGCGTAGAAGGTTGGACCGAGGAGCTGTTTTTT. Residues: CASSVEGWTEELFF. V usage is TRBV9 and J usage is TRBJ2-2; D gene unclear. This CDR3 is built from 14 residues. The V gene's germline CDR1 is SGDLS and CDR2 YYNGEE.

With respect to this clonotype: The germline gene is not matched at one end of the junction; a read error may be the cause. The gene calls are TRBV7-8 and TRBJ1-5; TRBD1 might be the D (6 bases). Germline-derived CDR1 and CDR2 are SGHVS and FQNEAQ. CDR3 size: 13 residues. CDR3 region: CDSSSTGVQPQHF. CDR3 DNA: TGCGACAGCAGCTCGACAGGTGTTCAGCCCCAGCATTTT.

The sample holds many counts of this clonotype. This chain joins TRBV19 and TRBJ2-5, with 10 bases identical to TRBD1. The germline V gene has CDR1 LNHDA and CDR2 SQIVND (reference sequence). The CDR3 is 14 amino acids. V was clipped by 5 bases and J by 4 bases; unmatched bases: 4. Here the CDR3 DNA reads TGTGCCAGTAGTGCCCGGACAGGGGGAGAGACCCAGTACTTC. Protein sequence: CASSARTGGETQYF.

This clonotype was seen a handful of times. A clone one base away is much larger, so this may be a read error. This chain links TRBV28 with TRBJ2-3; weak D call: TRBD1 (5 bases). The tail of the sequence fits TRBJ1-5 better, so the J call may be wrong. Germline V lookup: CDR1 MDHEN, CDR2 SYDVKM. This CDR3 has 14 amino acids. This CDR3 reads CASSTPGPTDTQHF. CDR3 bases: TGTGCCAGCAGTACTCCGGGACCCACAGATACGCAGCATTTT.

This clonotype was observed at least ten times. V gene TRBV3-1 combines with J gene TRBJ2-7; a weak D match, TRBD2 (6 bases). The CDR3 consists of 15 residues. The V gene lost 2 bases and the J gene lost 5 bases, with 16 bases spanning the gap. The V gene's germline CDR1 is LGHDT and CDR2 YNNKEL (reference sequence). The CDR3 DNA follows: TGTGCCAGCAGCCAATGGGGCCAGGGAGGTGACGAGCAGTACTTC. It is translated as CASSQWGQGGDEQYF.

The CDR3: CSVDWASTDTQYF. The DNA for the CDR3 is TGCAGCGTTGATTGGGCTAGCACAGATACGCAGTATTTT. The chain recombines TRBV29-1 with TRBJ2-3; D unresolved. The germline CDR1 and CDR2 sequences are SQVTM and ANQGSEA. Trimming took 3 bases from V and 0 from J, leaving 7 bases between them. The CDR3 runs to 13 residues.

This clonotype has a count of ten or more. The chain joins TRBV6-1 to TRBJ1-2, with D perhaps matching TRBD1 (5 bases). The germline V gene has CDR1 MNHNS and CDR2 SASEGT. The CDR3 length is 17 residues. Trimming removed 7 bases at V and 0 bases at J, with 21 bases between. The CDR3 coding sequence is TGTGCCAGCATCCCCCACGGGACTGTCAGCACTAACTATGGCTACACCTTC. Translating gives CASIPHGTVSTNYGYTF.

The chain couples TRBV15 to TRBJ2-2, with D possibly TRBD2 on 5 matching bases. Trimming cost V 3 bases and J 5 bases, with 10 bases left between them. Germline CDR1 is LNHNV and CDR2 is YYDKDF (reference sequence). The CDR3 sequence is 14 residues long. CDR3 nucleotide sequence: TGTGCCACCAGCAGGGGGAGAAGGACCGGGGAGCTGTTTTTT. This encodes CATSRGRRTGELFF.

This chain uses TRBV29-1 with TRBJ1-2; 11 nucleotides match TRBD1. Germline CDR1 SQVTM, CDR2 ANQGSEA. The V gene end was trimmed by 4 bases and the J gene end by 5 bases; junction bases not matched to a gene: 3. CDR3 size: 13 residues. The CDR3 spells CSVGDRGFYGYTF. The CDR3 DNA follows: TGCAGCGTTGGGGACAGGGGGTTTTATGGCTACACCTTC. The whole variable domain, filled in from reference TRBV29-1 and TRBJ1-2, reads SAVISQKPSRDICQRGTSLTIQCQVDSQVTMMFWYRQQPGQSLTLIATANQGSEATYESGFVIDKFPISRPNLTFSTLTVSNMSPEDSSIYLCSVGDRGFYGYTFGSGTRLTVV.